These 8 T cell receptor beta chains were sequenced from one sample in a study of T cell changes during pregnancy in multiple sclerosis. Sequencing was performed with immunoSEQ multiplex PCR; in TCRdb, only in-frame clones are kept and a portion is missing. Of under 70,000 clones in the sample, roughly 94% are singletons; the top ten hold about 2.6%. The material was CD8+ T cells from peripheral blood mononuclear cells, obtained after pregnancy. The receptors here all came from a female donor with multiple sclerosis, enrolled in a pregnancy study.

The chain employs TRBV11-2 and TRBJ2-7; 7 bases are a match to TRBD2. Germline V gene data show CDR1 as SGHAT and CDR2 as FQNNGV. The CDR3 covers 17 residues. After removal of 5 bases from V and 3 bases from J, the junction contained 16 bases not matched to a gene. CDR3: CASSPTPAGTTHYEQYF. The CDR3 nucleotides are TGTGCCAGCAGCCCCACTCCAGCGGGGACCACACACTACGAGCAGTACTTC.

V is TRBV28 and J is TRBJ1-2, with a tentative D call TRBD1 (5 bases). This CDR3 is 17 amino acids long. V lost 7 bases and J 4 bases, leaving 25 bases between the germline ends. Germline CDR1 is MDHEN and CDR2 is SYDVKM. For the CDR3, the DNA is TGTGCCAGCACCAAGGACGCGGTGGAGGGGAGGGTCTATGGCTACACCTTC. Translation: CASTKDAVEGRVYGYTF.

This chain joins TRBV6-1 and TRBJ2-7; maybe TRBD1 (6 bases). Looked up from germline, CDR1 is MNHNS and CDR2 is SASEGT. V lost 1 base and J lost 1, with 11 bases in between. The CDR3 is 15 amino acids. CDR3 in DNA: TGTGCCAGCAGTGAAGAGATAGGGGGTTCCTACGAGCAGTACTTC. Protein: CASSEEIGGSYEQYF.

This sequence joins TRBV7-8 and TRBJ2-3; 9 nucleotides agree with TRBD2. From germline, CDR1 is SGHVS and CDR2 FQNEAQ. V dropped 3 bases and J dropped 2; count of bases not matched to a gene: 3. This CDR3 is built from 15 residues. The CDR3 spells CASSLTSGYTDTQYF. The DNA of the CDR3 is TGTGCCAGCAGCTTGACTAGCGGCTACACAGATACGCAGTATTTT. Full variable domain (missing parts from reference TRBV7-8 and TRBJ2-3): GAGVSQSPRYKVAKRGQDVALRCDPISGHVSLFWYQQALGQGPEFLTYFQNEAQLDKSGLPSDRFFAERPEGSVSTLKIQRTQQEDSAVYLCASSLTSGYTDTQYFGPGTRLTVL.

CDR3 amino acids: CASSLLTAASYNEQFF. In nucleotides, the CDR3 is TGTGCCAGCAGCTTGCTGACTGCGGCCTCCTACAATGAGCAGTTCTTC. The chain is built from TRBV7-2 and TRBJ2-1; D not certain. With 3 bases removed from V and 0 bases from J, the gap between germline ends came to 12 bases. The CDR3 runs to 16 residues. CDR1 and CDR2 from the germline V gene are SGHTA and FQGNSA.

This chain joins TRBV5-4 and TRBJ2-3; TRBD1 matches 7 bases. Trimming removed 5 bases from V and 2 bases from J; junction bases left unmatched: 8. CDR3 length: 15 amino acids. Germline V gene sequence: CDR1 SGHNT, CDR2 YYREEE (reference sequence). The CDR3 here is CASRFGTAYTDTQYF. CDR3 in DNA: TGTGCCAGCAGATTTGGGACAGCCTACACAGATACGCAGTATTTT.

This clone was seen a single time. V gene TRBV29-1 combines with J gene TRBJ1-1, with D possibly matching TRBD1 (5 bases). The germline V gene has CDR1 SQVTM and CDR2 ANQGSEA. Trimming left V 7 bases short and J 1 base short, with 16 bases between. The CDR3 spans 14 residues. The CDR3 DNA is TGCAGCGCCTGGGGGGGGAGTTCGAACACTGAAGCTTTCTTT. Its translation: CSAWGGSSNTEAFF.

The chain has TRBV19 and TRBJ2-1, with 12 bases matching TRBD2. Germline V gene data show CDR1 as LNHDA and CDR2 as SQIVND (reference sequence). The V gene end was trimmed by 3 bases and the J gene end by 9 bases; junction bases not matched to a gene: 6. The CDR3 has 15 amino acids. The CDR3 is CASSMWLAGGVEQFF. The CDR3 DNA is TGTGCCAGTAGTATGTGGCTAGCGGGGGGGGTTGAGCAGTTCTTC.